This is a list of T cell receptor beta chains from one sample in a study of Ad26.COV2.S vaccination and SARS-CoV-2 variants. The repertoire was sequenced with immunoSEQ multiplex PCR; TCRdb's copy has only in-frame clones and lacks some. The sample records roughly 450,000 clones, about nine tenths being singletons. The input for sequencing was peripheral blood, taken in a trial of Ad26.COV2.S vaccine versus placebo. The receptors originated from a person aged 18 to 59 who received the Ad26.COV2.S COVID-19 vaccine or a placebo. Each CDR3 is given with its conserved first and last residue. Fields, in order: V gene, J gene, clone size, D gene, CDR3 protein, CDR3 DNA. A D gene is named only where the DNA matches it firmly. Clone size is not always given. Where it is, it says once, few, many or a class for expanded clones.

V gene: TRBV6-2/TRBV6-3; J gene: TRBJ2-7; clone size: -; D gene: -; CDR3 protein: CASSSLVGKNSEQYF; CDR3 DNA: TGTGCCAGCAGTTCATTAGTAGGGAAGAATAGCGAGCAGTACTTC
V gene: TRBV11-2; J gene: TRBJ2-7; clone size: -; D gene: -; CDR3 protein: CASSFTVSSETYEQYF; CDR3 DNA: TGTGCCAGCAGCTTCACCGTGTCTAGCGAAACCTACGAGCAGTACTTC
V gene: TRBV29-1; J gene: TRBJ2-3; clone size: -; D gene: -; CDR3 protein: CSVGAGSTDTQYF; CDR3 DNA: TGCAGCGTGGGGGCCGGAAGCACAGATACGCAGTATTTT
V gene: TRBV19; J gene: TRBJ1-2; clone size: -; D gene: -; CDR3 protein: CASSIDWSEDVNGYTF; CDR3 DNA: TGTGCCAGTAGTATAGACTGGAGTGAAGACGTAAATGGCTACACCTTC
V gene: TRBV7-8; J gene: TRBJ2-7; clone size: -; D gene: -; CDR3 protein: CASSLGRYYSYEQYF; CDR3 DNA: TGTGCCAGCAGCTTAGGACGATATTACTCCTACGAGCAGTACTTC
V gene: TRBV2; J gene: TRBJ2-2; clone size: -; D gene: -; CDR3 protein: CASNLEKVSGELFF; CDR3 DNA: TGTGCCAGCAACTTGGAGAAGGTTTCCGGGGAGCTGTTTTTT
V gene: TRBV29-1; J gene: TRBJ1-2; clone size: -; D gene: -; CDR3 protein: CSVVTQNYGYTF; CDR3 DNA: TGCAGCGTTGTAACACAGAACTATGGCTACACCTTC
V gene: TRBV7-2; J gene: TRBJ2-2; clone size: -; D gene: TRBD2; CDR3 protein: CASSPDSGRAVTGELFF; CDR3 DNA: TGTGCCAGCAGCCCCGATAGCGGGAGGGCCGTGACCGGGGAGCTGTTTTTT
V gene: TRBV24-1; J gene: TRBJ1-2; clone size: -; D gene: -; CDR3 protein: CATSDYRGILFGYTF; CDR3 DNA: TGTGCCACCAGTGATTATAGGGGGATACTTTTTGGCTACACCTTC
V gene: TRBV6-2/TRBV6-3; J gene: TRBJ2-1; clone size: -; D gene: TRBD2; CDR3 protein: CASSYGLREGENNEQFF; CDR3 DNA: TGTGCCAGCAGTTACGGTTTGCGGGAGGGAGAGAACAATGAGCAGTTCTTC
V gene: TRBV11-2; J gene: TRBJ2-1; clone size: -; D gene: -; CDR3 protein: CASRYRASGYNEQFF; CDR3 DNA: TGTGCCAGCAGGTACCGGGCGTCGGGCTACAATGAGCAGTTCTTC
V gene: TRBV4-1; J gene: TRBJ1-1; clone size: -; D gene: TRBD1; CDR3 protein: CASSPGRTGKYEAFF; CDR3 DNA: TGCGCCAGCAGCCCAGGCCGGACAGGTAAATATGAAGCTTTCTTT
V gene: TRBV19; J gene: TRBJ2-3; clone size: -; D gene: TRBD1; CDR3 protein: CASRDRDTDTQYF; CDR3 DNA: TGTGCCAGTAGGGACAGGGACACAGATACGCAGTATTTT
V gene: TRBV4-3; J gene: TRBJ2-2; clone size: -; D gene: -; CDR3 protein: CASSQVGNTGELFF; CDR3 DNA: TGCGCCAGCAGCCAGGTGGGGAACACCGGGGAGCTGTTTTTT
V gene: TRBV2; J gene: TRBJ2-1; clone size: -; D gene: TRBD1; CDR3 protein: CASSNGQGSTNEQFF; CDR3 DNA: TGTGCCAGCAGTAACGGACAGGGAAGTACTAATGAGCAGTTCTTC
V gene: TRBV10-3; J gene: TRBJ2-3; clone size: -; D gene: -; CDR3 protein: CAISEYLSDTQYF; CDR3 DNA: TGTGCCATCAGTGAGTACTTGTCAGATACGCAGTATTTT
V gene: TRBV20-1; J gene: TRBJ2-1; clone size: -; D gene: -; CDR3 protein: CSASQSSYNEQFF; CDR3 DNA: TGCAGTGCTAGTCAGAGCTCCTACAATGAGCAGTTCTTC
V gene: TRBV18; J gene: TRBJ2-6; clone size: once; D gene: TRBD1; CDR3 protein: CASSPGQGSSGANVLTF; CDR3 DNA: TGTGCCAGCTCACCGGGACAGGGGAGCTCTGGGGCCAACGTCCTGACTTTC
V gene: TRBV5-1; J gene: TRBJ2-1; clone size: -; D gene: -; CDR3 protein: CASSWPGGSSYNEQFF; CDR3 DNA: TGCGCCAGCAGCTGGCCTGGTGGGAGCTCCTACAATGAGCAGTTCTTC
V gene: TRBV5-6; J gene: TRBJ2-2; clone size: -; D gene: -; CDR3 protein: CASSLAAGELFF; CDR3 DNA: TGTGCCAGCAGCCTAGCTGCCGGGGAGCTGTTTTTT
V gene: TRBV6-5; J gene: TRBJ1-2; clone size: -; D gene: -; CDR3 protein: CASSQWNRDGYTF; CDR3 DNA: TGTGCCAGCAGTCAATGGAACAGGGATGGCTACACCTTC
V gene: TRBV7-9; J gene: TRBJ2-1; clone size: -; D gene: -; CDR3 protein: CASSSPAYEQFF; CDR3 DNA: TGTGCCAGCAGCTCGCCGGCGTATGAGCAGTTCTTC
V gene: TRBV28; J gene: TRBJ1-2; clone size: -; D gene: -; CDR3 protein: CASRNRDGYTF; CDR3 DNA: TGTGCCAGCAGGAACAGGGATGGCTACACCTTC
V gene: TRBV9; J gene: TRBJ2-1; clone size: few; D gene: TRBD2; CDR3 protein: CASSVHLGLAGLEQFF; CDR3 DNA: TGTGCCAGCAGCGTCCATTTGGGACTAGCGGGTTTGGAGCAGTTCTTC
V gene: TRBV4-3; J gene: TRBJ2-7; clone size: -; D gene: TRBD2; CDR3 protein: CASSQDLRTSGYEQYF; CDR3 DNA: TGCGCCAGCAGCCAAGATCTGAGGACTAGCGGCTACGAGCAGTACTTC
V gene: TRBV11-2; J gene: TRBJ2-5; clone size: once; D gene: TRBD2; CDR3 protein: CASSPAGEVETQYF; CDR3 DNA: TGTGCCAGCAGCCCAGCGGGAGAAGTAGAGACCCAGTACTTC